This record covers a single T cell receptor beta chain. The data stem from a study of identical twins. TCRdb reprocessed the 5' RACE reads via MiXCR and lists one record per CDR3 protein. This table holds 350,000 or so distinct CDR3 sequences, approximately 13% found once. V shed 2 bases and J shed 8 bases, with 21 bases lying between them. The germline V gene has CDR1 MNHEY and CDR2 SVGAGI. This CDR3 comprises 16 residues. Another study also made use of these data, one on yellow fever vaccine responses in identical twins.

The chain is built from TRBV6-5 and TRBJ1-2, with D uncertain. The sequencing sample was made of CD8+ T cells sorted from blood. The clonotype was recovered from a woman aged 18-35 years in good health. CDR3 in amino acids: CASSYTISGVTLGYTF. The CDR3 DNA sequence: TGTGCCAGCAGTTACACCATCAGCGGGGTTACCCTCGGCTACACCTTC.